The 20 T cell receptor beta chains in this list originate from one sample, sequenced in a study of blood T cell repertoires in COVID-19. Here immunoSEQ multiplex PCR was the method, and the copy in TCRdb shows in-frame clones only, minus some. Seen here are 250,000 or so clones, approximately 90% observed once, and the top ten hold 10% to 13%. The sequencing sample was made of PBMCs or T cells enriched from blood (not recorded which). These TCRs come from a man aged 25-40 years who had recovered from COVID-19.

This sequence joins TRBV5-1 and TRBJ2-1, with 11 positions matching TRBD1. V shed 4 bases, J shed 9 bases, and the junction held 6 bases outside the gene matches. The CDR3 consists of 14 residues. The V gene's germline CDR1 is SGHRS and CDR2 YFSETQ. The DNA of the CDR3 is TGCGCCAGCAGCGACGGGACAGGGGGATTTGAGCAGTTCTTC. Translation: CASSDGTGGFEQFF.

The CDR3 DNA sequence: TGTGCCAGCAGCTTATCGGAGGGCTCCTACAATGAGCAGTTCTTC. Translated, it gives CASSLSEGSYNEQFF. The chain carries TRBV7-2 and TRBJ2-1; D might be TRBD2 (6 bases). Germline CDR1 SGHTA, CDR2 FQGNSA. The V and J ends lost 2 bases and 0 bases respectively, with 8 bases between them. The CDR3 extends over 15 amino acids.

The V call is TRBV5-1, the J call TRBJ2-7; the D gene is possibly TRBD2 (5 bases). Trimming removed 5 bases from V and 6 bases from J, with 21 bases in between. Germline loops: CDR1 SGHRS, CDR2 YFSETQ. The length of the CDR3 is 15 residues. CDR3 amino acids: CASRPRATSAGEQYF. In nucleotides, the CDR3 is TGCGCCAGCAGACCTCGGGCCACTTCTGCGGGCGAGCAGTACTTC.

J is TRBJ2-5 and V is TRBV2; the D gene is possibly TRBD2 (6 bases). CDR3 length: 14 amino acids. Looked up from germline, CDR1 is SNHLY and CDR2 is FYNNEI. The V gene lost 8 bases and the J gene lost 5 bases, with 18 bases spanning the gap. The CDR3 DNA is TGTGCCAGCTCTCAGCGGGCGGGCTTCGAGACCCAGTACTTC. This translates into CASSQRAGFETQYF.

The chain combines TRBV28 with TRBJ2-6, with 8 bases lining up with TRBD1. In germline, CDR1 is MDHEN, CDR2 SYDVKM. The V segment lost 6 bases and the J segment 3 bases; nucleotides outside the gene matches: 10. The CDR3 length is 17 residues. The chain's CDR3 is CASSQGQGLFGANVLTF. The CDR3 DNA reads as TGTGCCAGCAGCCAAGGACAGGGTTTATTTGGGGCCAACGTCCTGACTTTC.

The chain combines TRBV7-2 with TRBJ1-2; 8 bases match TRBD1. V dropped 5 bases and J dropped 2; count of bases not matched to a gene: 1. This CDR3 is 13 amino acids long. Germline V gene lookup returns CDR1 SGHTA and CDR2 FQGNSA. CDR3 nucleotides: TGTGCCAGCAGCAGACAGGGGAACTATGGCTACACCTTC. It is translated as CASSRQGNYGYTF. The full variable domain, rest sourced from reference TRBV7-2 and TRBJ1-2, is GAGVSQSPSNKVTEKGKDVELRCDPISGHTALYWYRQSLGQGLEFLIYFQGNSAPDKSGLPSDRFSAERTGGSVSTLTIQRTQQEDSAVYLCASSRQGNYGYTFGSGTRLTVV.

This rearrangement joins TRBV28 to TRBJ2-7; the match to TRBD2 covers 12 bases. Trimming at V came to 1 base and at J to 5 bases, leaving 3 bases not matched to a gene. This CDR3 has 15 amino acids. CDR1 and CDR2 from the germline V gene are MDHEN and SYDVKM. Here the CDR3 DNA reads TGTGCCAGCAGTTTATTGCTAGCGGGGGGGAACGAGCAGTACTTC. Encoded protein: CASSLLLAGGNEQYF.

This clone was picked up one time. This chain uses TRBV7-9 with TRBJ2-7, with D possibly matching TRBD2 (6 bases). Germline CDR1 reads SEHNR; CDR2 reads FQNEAQ (reference sequence). V was clipped by 4 bases and J by 9 bases, with 16 bases between them. The CDR3 is 13 residues long. Written as DNA, the CDR3 is TGTGCCAGCAGCTATCCCCTCCCGGGAGCGCAGTACTTC. Translation: CASSYPLPGAQYF.

The V and J genes are TRBV19 and TRBJ2-2; no reliable D call. Germline V gives CDR1 LNHDA, CDR2 SQIVND (reference sequence). The CDR3 runs 15 residues. V lost 5 bases to trimming and J lost 0 bases, with 10 bases between them. The CDR3 bases are TGTGCCAGTAGTTTCTGGGCTACGAACACCGGGGAGCTGTTTTTT. Its translation is CASSFWATNTGELFF.

The V and J genes are TRBV12-3 or TRBV12-4 and TRBJ2-7; D call uncertain. CDR3 length equals 12 residues. V was clipped by 0 bases and J by 3 bases, with 3 bases between them. The DNA for the CDR3 is TGTGCCAGCAGTTTAGCCCTCTACGAGCAGTACTTC. Its protein is CASSLALYEQYF.

CDR3 amino acids: CASSQQKNYGYTF. The CDR3 coding sequence is TGTGCCAGCAGCCAACAGAAGAACTATGGCTACACCTTC. This chain uses TRBV6-2 or TRBV6-3 with TRBJ1-2; no firm D call. From germline, CDR1 is MNHEY and CDR2 SVGEGT. The CDR3 has 13 amino acids. With 6 bases removed from V and 2 bases from J, the gap between germline ends came to 10 bases.

The chain recombines TRBV7-9 with TRBJ2-1, with 10 bases lining up with TRBD2. CDR3 length: 14 residues. Germline V CDR1 and CDR2: SEHNR, FQNEAQ (reference sequence). V dropped 4 bases and J dropped 5; count of bases not matched to a gene: 2. The CDR3 spells CASSYGTSDNEQFF. The CDR3 DNA reads as TGTGCCAGCAGCTACGGGACTAGCGACAATGAGCAGTTCTTC.

The rearrangement links TRBV7-9 to TRBJ1-2; 8 bases line up with TRBD1. Germline V lookup: CDR1 SEHNR, CDR2 FQNEAQ (reference sequence). The CDR3 totals 14 residues. V dropped 5 bases and J dropped 7; count of bases not matched to a gene: 9. This chain's CDR3 is CASSIGQGLGGYTF. CDR3 bases: TGTGCCAGCAGCATCGGACAGGGTTTAGGTGGCTACACCTTC.

The rearrangement links TRBV5-1 to TRBJ1-1, with 7 bases aligning to TRBD1. The CDR3 runs 15 residues. Germline V gives CDR1 SGHRS, CDR2 YFSETQ. V gave up 4 bases and J gave up 8 bases; unmatched junction bases: 14. The CDR3 region is CASSRSWAQQGEAFF. As DNA, the CDR3 is TGCGCCAGCAGCCGATCGTGGGCACAACAGGGGGAAGCTTTCTTT. Full variable domain (outside the CDR3, taken from reference TRBV5-1 and TRBJ1-1): KAGVTQTPRYLIKTRGQQVTLSCSPISGHRSVSWYQQTPGQGLQFLFEYFSETQRNKGNFPGRFSGRQFSNSRSEMNVSTLELGDSALYLCASSRSWAQQGEAFFGQGTRLTVV.

The rearrangement links TRBV4-1 to TRBJ1-1; possible D gene TRBD1, 6 bases. The length of the CDR3 is 16 residues. The V end lost 3 bases, the J end lost 0 bases, and 14 bases lay between the germline ends. Germline CDR1 and CDR2: MGHRA and YSYEKL. The CDR3 region is CASSHIRPGVNTEAFF. The CDR3 DNA sequence: TGCGCCAGCAGCCACATACGGCCAGGGGTGAACACTGAAGCTTTCTTT.

This clone showed up just once. V is TRBV3-1 (or the pseudogene TRBV3-2) and J is TRBJ1-6, with TRBD1 matching 9 bases. V shed 2 bases, J shed 6 bases, and the junction held 8 bases outside the gene matches. Germline-derived CDR1 and CDR2 are LGHDT and YNNKEL (reference sequence). The CDR3 loop spans 17 amino acids. CDR3 amino acids: CASSQQLGGQGNSPLHF. DNA of the CDR3: TGTGCCAGCAGCCAACAGTTAGGGGGACAGGGTAATTCACCCCTCCACTTT.

This clone was seen a handful of times. This chain uses TRBV7-9 with TRBJ1-3; TRBD1 matches 8 bases. This CDR3 comprises 15 residues. V gave up 6 bases and J gave up 0 bases; unmatched junction bases: 4. The germline V gene has CDR1 SEHNR and CDR2 FQNEAQ (reference sequence). CDR3 loop: CASRGTGHSGNTIYF. CDR3 in DNA: TGTGCCAGCAGGGGGACAGGCCACTCTGGAAACACCATATATTTT.

The chain joins TRBV7-2 to TRBJ1-1; maybe TRBD1 (6 bases). V was trimmed by 4 bases and J by 6 bases, leaving 18 bases between them. The CDR3 has 15 amino acids. The germline V gene has CDR1 SGHTA and CDR2 FQGNSA. Written as DNA, the CDR3 is TGTGCCAGCAGCTCACGGGGGGGAACAGGGTCTGAAGCTTTCTTT. Its protein product is CASSSRGGTGSEAFF.

The chain joins TRBV5-4 to TRBJ2-2, with 12 bases matching TRBD2. Trimming at V came to 4 bases and at J to 8 bases, leaving 9 bases not matched to a gene. The CDR3 extends over 16 amino acids. CDR1 and CDR2 (germline): SGHNT, YYREEE (reference sequence). The CDR3 coding sequence is TGTGCCAGCAGCCGAGGTCTAGCGGGGGGGCCGGGGGAGCTGTTTTTT. Its protein is CASSRGLAGGPGELFF. The complete variable domain, with remaining parts taken from reference TRBV5-4 and TRBJ2-2, reads ETGVTQSPTHLIKTRGQQVTLRCSSQSGHNTVSWYQQALGQGPQFIFQYYREEENGRGNFPPRFSGLQFPNYSSELNVNALELDDSALYLCASSRGLAGGPGELFFGEGSRLTVL.

The rearrangement links TRBV6-5 to TRBJ1-5, with 8 bases that match TRBD1. The V gene end was trimmed by 4 bases and the J gene end by 0 bases; junction bases not matched to a gene: 2. CDR3 length: 15 amino acids. Looked up from germline, CDR1 is MNHEY and CDR2 is SVGAGI. In DNA form, the CDR3 reads TGTGCCAGCAGTTCTGACAGGGGTAGCAATCAGCCCCAGCATTTT. Translated: CASSSDRGSNQPQHF.